These 13 T cell receptor beta chains share one sample of origin, sequenced in a study of T cell responses to AZD1222 COVID-19 vaccine. Sequencing was performed with immunoSEQ multiplex PCR; in TCRdb, only in-frame clones are kept and a portion is missing. This table holds roughly 150,000 clones, 80% to 90% found once. Sequences were derived from peripheral blood, sampled 28 days after the second AZD1222 dose. Source of these receptors: an adult who received the AZD1222 COVID-19 vaccine.

The V and J genes are TRBV7-2 and TRBJ1-2; D gene unclear. The V and J ends lost 2 bases and 8 bases respectively, with 12 bases between them. The CDR3 totals 13 residues. CDR1 and CDR2 (germline): SGHTA, FQGNSA. The CDR3 nucleotides read TGTGCCAGCAGCTTAACCCGGATGGGCGGCTACACCTTC. Encoded protein: CASSLTRMGGYTF.

The chain couples TRBV9 to TRBJ2-1; the D gene could be TRBD1 or TRBD2 (6 bases each). The CDR3 is 14 residues long. Looked up from germline, CDR1 is SGDLS and CDR2 is YYNGEE. Trimming took off 5 bases at V and 4 bases at J, with 13 bases between the two ends. CDR3 sequence reads: CASSFGGLYNEQFF. The CDR3 DNA follows: TGTGCCAGCAGTTTCGGGGGCTTATACAATGAGCAGTTCTTC.

V is TRBV10-3 and J is TRBJ2-1, with 7 bases fitting TRBD2. Looked up from germline, CDR1 is ENHRY and CDR2 is SYGVKD. CDR3 length: 15 residues. Losses at the gene ends were 2 bases for V and 7 bases for J; bases not matched to a gene: 8. The CDR3 sequence: CAISEVAGRRNEQFF. The CDR3 DNA follows: TGTGCCATCAGTGAGGTAGCGGGCCGGCGGAATGAGCAGTTCTTC.

Here the CDR3 DNA reads TGTGCCAGCAGCGTAGGAACTATGGTGGGGGAGACCCAGTACTTC. Translated: CASSVGTMVGETQYF. V is TRBV9 and J is TRBJ2-5; D is unclear. V lost 0 bases to trimming and J lost 5 bases, with 14 bases between them. The CDR3 extends over 15 amino acids. Germline V gene lookup returns CDR1 SGDLS and CDR2 YYNGEE.

The gene calls are TRBV20-1 and TRBJ2-4, with D hard to call. CDR1 and CDR2 from the germline V gene are DFQATT and SNEGSKA (reference sequence). Trimming cost V 3 bases and J 0 bases, with 15 bases left between them. The CDR3 has 16 amino acids. CDR3 in DNA: TGCAGTGCTAGTAACATCTGTGGCCAAGCCAAAAACATTCAGTACTTC. It specifies CSASNICGQAKNIQYF.

In its sample, this clone was seen a few times. This chain links TRBV28 with TRBJ2-1; TRBD2 matches at 10 bases. CDR1 is MDHEN and CDR2 is SYDVKM in the germline V gene. The CDR3 extends over 15 amino acids. The V gene end was trimmed by 5 bases and the J gene end by 8 bases; junction bases not matched to a gene: 9. The CDR3: CASSPSGRASDEQFF. CDR3 bases: TGTGCCAGCAGTCCGAGCGGGAGGGCCTCTGATGAGCAGTTCTTC.

V and J are TRBV27 and TRBJ1-1; TRBD1 agrees at 9 bases. The CDR3 totals 14 residues. Germline CDR1 and CDR2: MNHEY and SMNVEV (reference sequence). V lost 6 bases and J lost 4; bases outside the gene matches: 6. This CDR3 reads CASRRQGESTEAFF. CDR3 DNA sequence: TGTGCCAGCAGGAGACAGGGGGAGAGCACTGAAGCTTTCTTT.

This clone was seen a handful of times. This chain uses TRBV7-3 with TRBJ2-6, with TRBD2 identical over 7 bases. V shed 1 base, J shed 0 bases, and the junction held 3 bases outside the gene matches. Germline loops: CDR1 SGHTA, CDR2 FQGTGA. This CDR3 contains 17 residues. The CDR3 is CASSLSGSNSGANVLTF. CDR3 sequence (DNA): TGTGCCAGCAGCTTAAGCGGGAGTAACTCTGGGGCCAACGTCCTGACTTTC.

V is TRBV18 and J is TRBJ2-7, with 9 bases fitting TRBD2. Germline loops: CDR1 KGHSH, CDR2 LQKENI. The CDR3 has 15 residues. V lost 2 bases, J lost 2 bases, and 4 bases stayed unmatched. CDR3 region: CASSPGASGTYEQYF. The CDR3 nucleotides are TGTGCCAGCTCACCAGGGGCTAGCGGGACCTACGAGCAGTACTTC.

The chain joins TRBV6-1 to TRBJ1-5; D not resolved. Trimming pared 7 bases from V and 4 bases from J, leaving 8 bases between. CDR1 is MNHNS, CDR2 SASEGT, per germline. The CDR3 covers 12 residues. The CDR3 DNA reads TGTGCCAGCAAGGGAGGGAATCAGCCCCAGCATTTT. Protein: CASKGGNQPQHF.

The chain combines TRBV14 with TRBJ1-5; D not resolved. The CDR3 spans 13 residues. Trimming pared 4 bases from V and 1 base from J, leaving 5 bases between. Germline assignment: CDR1 SGHDN and CDR2 FVKESK. The CDR3 loop reads CASSRSSNQPQHF. The CDR3 nucleotides read TGTGCCAGCAGCCGCTCGAGCAATCAGCCCCAGCATTTT.

The chain joins TRBV27 to TRBJ2-5; 7 nucleotides match TRBD1. The V gene's germline CDR1 is MNHEY and CDR2 SMNVEV (reference sequence). The V gene end was trimmed by 0 bases and the J gene end by 5 bases; junction bases not matched to a gene: 12. The CDR3 consists of 17 residues. The CDR3 sequence is CASSLSSGQANSETQYF. CDR3 sequence (DNA): TGTGCCAGCAGTTTATCCTCCGGACAGGCGAACTCGGAGACCCAGTACTTC.

The rearrangement uses TRBV24-1 and TRBJ2-5; no reliable D call. The germline CDR1 and CDR2 sequences are KGHDR and SFDVKD. This CDR3 has 13 amino acids. Trimming took off 5 bases at V and 1 base at J, with 7 bases between the two ends. CDR3 in amino acids: CATSGGSQETQYF. DNA of the CDR3: TGTGCCACCAGTGGGGGTTCCCAAGAGACCCAGTACTTC.